This T cell receptor (beta chain) is drawn from a study of blood T cells in healthy people across ages. Findings of the study overall: Total diversity from one million sequenced T cells was likely underestimated.

This CDR3 region has 18 residues. Combining a sample-barcoded 5' primer with a J-beta primer mix, a second PCR ran for about 6 to 11 cycles. With 12 random nucleotides, a template-switch adaptor tagged each individual cDNA molecule. No fewer than 2.5 million CDR3-containing paired-end reads came from each sample. TCRdb re-called the 5' RACE reads with MiXCR, one entry per CDR3 protein. The sample shows hundreds of thousands of distinct CDR3 sequences, roughly half of them seen only once. As regards this clonotype: Its specificity is not known.

This TCR derives from a woman older than 75 in good health. The rearrangement joins TRBV21-1 to TRBJ1-1; TRBD1, as called in the table, went unchecked against the DNA. TRBV21-1 is a pseudogene segment. The sample taken for sequencing was blood. CDR3 sequence: CASSKAGQQGTMNTEAFF. The CDR3 DNA reads TGTGCCAGCAGCAAAGCTGGGCAACAGGGAACAATGAACACTGAAGCTTTCTTT.